The 4 T cell receptor beta chains presented below share a single source sample, sequenced in a study of radiation and T cells in renal cell carcinoma. Time point defined: blood 2 weeks post-SBRT. The treatment is: 15 Gy SBRT to primary tumor, nephrectomy 4 weeks later. Assay: immunoSEQ multiplex PCR; the TCRdb copy retains only in-frame clones and omits some. This table has some 130,000 clones, more than 80% appearing once. This sample comprised blood, obtained from a patient whose treatment included radiotherapy and nephrectomy. The receptors shown here come from a woman in her sixties with renal cell carcinoma.

This clone was detected once. V gene TRBV7-3 combines with J gene TRBJ2-1; TRBD1 might be the D (5 bases). The germline CDR1 and CDR2 sequences are SGHTA and FQGTGA. This CDR3 spans 15 amino acids. Trimming took 2 bases from V and 3 from J, leaving 11 bases between them. CDR3 residues: CASSLFGALYNEQFF. CDR3 DNA sequence: TGTGCCAGCAGCTTATTTGGGGCACTCTACAATGAGCAGTTCTTC.

This chain connects TRBV2 to TRBJ2-1; D not certain. The ends were cut back, 8 bases at V and 8 bases at J, with 10 bases in the middle. This CDR3 contains 11 residues. The germline gives CDR1 SNHLY, CDR2 FYNNEI. The DNA for the CDR3 is TGTGCCAGCCATCTCTGGGATGAGCAGTTCTTC. Its translation is CASHLWDEQFF. The full variable domain, with the rest looked up from reference TRBV2 and TRBJ2-1, is EPEVTQTPSHQVTQMGQEVILRCVPISNHLYFYWYRQILGQKVEFLVSFYNNEISEKSEIFDDQFSVERPDGSNFTLKIRSTKLEDSAMYFCASHLWDEQFFGPGTRLTVL.

This chain uses TRBV5-4 with TRBJ1-1; 9 bases match TRBD1. CDR1 is SGHNT and CDR2 is YYREEE in the germline V gene (reference sequence). V shed 4 bases and J 0 bases; nucleotides not matched to a gene: 4. The CDR3 is 15 amino acids. In DNA, the CDR3 is TGTGCCAGCAGCCGGACAGGGGCGATGAACACTGAAGCTTTCTTT. Amino acids: CASSRTGAMNTEAFF. The full variable domain, in which reference TRBV5-4 and TRBJ1-1 provide the parts outside the CDR3, is ETGVTQSPTHLIKTRGQQVTLRCSSQSGHNTVSWYQQALGQGPQFIFQYYREEENGRGNFPPRFSGLQFPNYSSELNVNALELDDSALYLCASSRTGAMNTEAFFGQGTRLTVV.

This clone was detected once. V usage is TRBV2 and J usage is TRBJ1-6; no definite D call. V was cut by 1 base and J by 4 bases, with 8 bases left in between. The CDR3 is 15 amino acids. CDR1 and CDR2 from the germline V gene are SNHLY and FYNNEI. CDR3 region: CASSEGLGYNSPLHF. CDR3 nucleotides: TGTGCCAGCAGTGAAGGCTTGGGTTATAATTCACCCCTCCACTTT.